Reported below is one T cell receptor (beta chain). Antigen specificity is unknown. Data came from immunoSEQ multiplex PCR; TCRdb stores just in-frame clones and leaves some out. The table records roughly 78,000 clones, roughly 87% of them present only once. Per the germline V gene, CDR1 is LNHDA and CDR2 is SQIVND (reference sequence). The ends were cut back, 3 bases at V and 4 bases at J, with 15 bases in the middle. This CDR3 region has 15 residues. The time point was: blood 2 weeks post-SBRT. The treatment here: 15 Gy SBRT to primary tumor, nephrectomy 4 weeks later. Serial blood draws occurred at baseline and 2 and 4 weeks post-SBRT. These data are taken from a study of radiation and T cells in renal cell carcinoma. Study-level information: Nephrectomy followed 15 Gy stereotactic body radiation by 4 weeks. Study outcomes and limitations: In blood, top tumor clones expanded by 2 weeks, shrinking by 4.

The chain couples TRBV19 to TRBJ2-5; either TRBD1 or TRBD2 may fit D (6 bases each). This TCR came from a man in his sixties with renal cell carcinoma. The specimen comprised blood, sampled from a patient whose treatment included radiotherapy and nephrectomy. Here the CDR3 reads CASSMRGVGGETQYF. The CDR3 DNA is TGTGCCAGTAGTATGAGGGGGGTCGGGGGAGAGACCCAGTACTTC.